This T cell receptor (beta chain) appears in the sequencing data of a study of OX40 agonist ivuxolimab in advanced cancers. As for the study in general: Partial response was recorded in three patients: one hepatocellular carcinoma and two cutaneous melanoma cases.

The study's findings and limits: The study observed clonal expansion of CD4+ and CD8+ blood T cells by week 6 at 0.1 to 3.0 mg/kg.

Generated by immunoSEQ multiplex PCR, the TCRdb table keeps only in-frame clones and is missing some. The sample has 80,000 to 95,000 clones; approximately 90% are singletons. As concerns this clone: The antigen remains unidentified.

The clonotype was recovered from an adult with an advanced solid tumor such as melanoma, head and neck, liver or kidney cancer. The sequenced sample was CD4+ or CD8+ T cells sorted from blood, obtained in a trial of the OX40 agonist ivuxolimab.

The CDR3 is CASNRAAGNTIYF. CDR3 bases: TGTGCCAGCAATAGGGCCGCTGGAAACACCATATATTTT. The rearrangement uses TRBV11-2 and TRBJ1-3; D is ambiguous. The CDR3 sequence is 13 residues long. Germline loops: CDR1 SGHAT, CDR2 FQNNGV. Deletions cut 7 bases from V and 2 bases from J, with 9 bases between.